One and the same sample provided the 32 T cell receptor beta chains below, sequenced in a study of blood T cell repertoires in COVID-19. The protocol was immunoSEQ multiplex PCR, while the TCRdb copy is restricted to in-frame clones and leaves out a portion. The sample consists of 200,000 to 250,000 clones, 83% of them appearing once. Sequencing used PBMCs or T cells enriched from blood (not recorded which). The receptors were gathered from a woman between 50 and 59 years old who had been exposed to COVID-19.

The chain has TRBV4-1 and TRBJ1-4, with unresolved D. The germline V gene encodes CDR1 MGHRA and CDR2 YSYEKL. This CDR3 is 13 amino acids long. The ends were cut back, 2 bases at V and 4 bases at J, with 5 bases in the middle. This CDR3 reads CASSQLINEKLFF. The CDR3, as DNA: TGCGCCAGCAGCCAACTAATTAATGAAAAACTGTTTTTT.

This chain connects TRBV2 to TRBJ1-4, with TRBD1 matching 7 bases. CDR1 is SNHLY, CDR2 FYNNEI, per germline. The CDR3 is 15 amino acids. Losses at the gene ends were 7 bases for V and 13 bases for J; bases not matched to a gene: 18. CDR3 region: CASKLTGEGTGRLFF. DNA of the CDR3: TGTGCCAGCAAACTCACAGGGGAAGGTACTGGGCGACTGTTTTTT.

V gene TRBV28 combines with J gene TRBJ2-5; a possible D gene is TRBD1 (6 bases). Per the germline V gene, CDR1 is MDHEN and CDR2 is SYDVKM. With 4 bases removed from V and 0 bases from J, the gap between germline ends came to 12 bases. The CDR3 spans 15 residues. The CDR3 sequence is CASSWGTGNQETQYF. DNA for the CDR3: TGTGCCAGCAGTTGGGGAACAGGGAACCAAGAGACCCAGTACTTC.

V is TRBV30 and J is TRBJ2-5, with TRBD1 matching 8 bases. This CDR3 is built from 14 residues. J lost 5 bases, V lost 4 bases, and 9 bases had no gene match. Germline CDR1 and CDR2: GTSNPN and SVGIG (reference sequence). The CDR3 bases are TGTGCCTGGAATCCCGGCAGGGGGCCGGAGACCCAGTACTTC. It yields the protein CAWNPGRGPETQYF.

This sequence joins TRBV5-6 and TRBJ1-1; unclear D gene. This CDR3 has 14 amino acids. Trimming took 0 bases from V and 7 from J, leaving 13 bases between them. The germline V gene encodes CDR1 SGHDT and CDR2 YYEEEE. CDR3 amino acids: CASSLDAAGNEAFF. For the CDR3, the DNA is TGTGCCAGCAGCTTGGACGCGGCGGGCAATGAAGCTTTCTTT.

This CDR3 reads CASRSTGPHEAFF. The CDR3 region has the DNA TGTGCCAGCAGGTCAACAGGGCCCCATGAAGCTTTCTTT. The rearrangement joins TRBV6-5 to TRBJ1-1, with D perhaps matching TRBD1 (6 bases). CDR3 size: 13 residues. Germline CDR1 and CDR2: MNHEY and SVGAGI. Trimming took off 6 bases at V and 7 bases at J, with 15 bases between the two ends.

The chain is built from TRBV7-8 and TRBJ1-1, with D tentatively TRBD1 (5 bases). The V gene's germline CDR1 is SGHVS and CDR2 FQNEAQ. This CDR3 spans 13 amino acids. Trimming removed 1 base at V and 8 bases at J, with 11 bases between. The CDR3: CASSLVTVREAFF. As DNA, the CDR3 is TGTGCCAGCAGCTTAGTGACAGTACGGGAAGCTTTCTTT.

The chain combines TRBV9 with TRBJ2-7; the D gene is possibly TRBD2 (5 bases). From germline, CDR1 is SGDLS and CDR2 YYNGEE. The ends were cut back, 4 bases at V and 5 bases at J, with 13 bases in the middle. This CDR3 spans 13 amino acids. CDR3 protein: CASSSPVANEQYF. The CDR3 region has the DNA TGTGCCAGCAGCTCCCCCGTAGCGAACGAGCAGTACTTC.

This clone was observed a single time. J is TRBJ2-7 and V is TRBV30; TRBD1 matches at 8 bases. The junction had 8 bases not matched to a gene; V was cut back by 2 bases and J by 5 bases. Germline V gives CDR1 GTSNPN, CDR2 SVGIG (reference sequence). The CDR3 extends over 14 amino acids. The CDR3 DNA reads TGTGCCTGGAGTACCGGACAGGGAAGGCACGAGCAGTACTTC. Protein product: CAWSTGQGRHEQYF. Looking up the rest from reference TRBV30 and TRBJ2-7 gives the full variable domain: SQTIHQWPATLVQPVGSPLSLECTVEGTSNPNLYWYRQAAGRGLQLLFYSVGIGQISSEVPQNLSASRPQDRQFILSSKKLLLSDSGFYLCAWSTGQGRHEQYFGPGTRLTVT.

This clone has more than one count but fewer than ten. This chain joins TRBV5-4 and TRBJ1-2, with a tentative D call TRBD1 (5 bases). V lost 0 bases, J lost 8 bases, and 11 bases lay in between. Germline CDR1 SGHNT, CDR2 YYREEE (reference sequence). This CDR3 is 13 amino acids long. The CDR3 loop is CASSLGGGGGYTF. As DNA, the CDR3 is TGTGCCAGCAGCTTGGGTGGGGGAGGCGGCTACACCTTC.

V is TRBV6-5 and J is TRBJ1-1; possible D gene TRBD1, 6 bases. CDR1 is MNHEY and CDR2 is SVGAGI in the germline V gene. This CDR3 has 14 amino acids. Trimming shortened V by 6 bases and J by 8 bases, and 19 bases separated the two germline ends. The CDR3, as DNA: TGTGCCAGCAGGGGGGACACTCCGAGGGCCGAAGCTTTCTTT. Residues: CASRGDTPRAEAFF.

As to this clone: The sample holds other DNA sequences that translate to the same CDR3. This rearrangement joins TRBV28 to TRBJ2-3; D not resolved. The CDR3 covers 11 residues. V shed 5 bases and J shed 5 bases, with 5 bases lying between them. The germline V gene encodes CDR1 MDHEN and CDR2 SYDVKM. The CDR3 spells CASSGRDTQYF. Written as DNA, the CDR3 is TGTGCCAGCAGTGGGCGAGATACGCAGTATTTT.

The CDR3 nucleotides are TGTGCCAGCAGCTTAGCGGCGGTTCGGGTGGAAGCTTTCTTT. It translates to CASSLAAVRVEAFF. The V gene is TRBV7-9, the J gene TRBJ1-1, with no clear D. The V gene lost 0 bases and the J gene lost 8 bases, with 13 bases spanning the gap. The germline gives CDR1 SEHNR, CDR2 FQNEAQ (reference sequence). This CDR3 has 14 residues.

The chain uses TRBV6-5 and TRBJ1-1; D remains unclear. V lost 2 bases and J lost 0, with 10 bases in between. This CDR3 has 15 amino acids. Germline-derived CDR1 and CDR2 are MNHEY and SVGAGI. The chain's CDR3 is CASSYRRAMNTEAFF. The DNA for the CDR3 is TGTGCCAGCAGTTACCGGAGGGCCATGAACACTGAAGCTTTCTTT.

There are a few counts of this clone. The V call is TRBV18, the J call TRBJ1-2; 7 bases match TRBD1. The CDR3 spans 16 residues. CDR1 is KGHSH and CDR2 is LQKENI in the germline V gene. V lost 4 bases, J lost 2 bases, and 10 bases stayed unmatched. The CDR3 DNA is TGTGCCAGCTCACTCCCTAGGGGGCTTGCGAACTATGGCTACACCTTC. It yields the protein CASSLPRGLANYGYTF.

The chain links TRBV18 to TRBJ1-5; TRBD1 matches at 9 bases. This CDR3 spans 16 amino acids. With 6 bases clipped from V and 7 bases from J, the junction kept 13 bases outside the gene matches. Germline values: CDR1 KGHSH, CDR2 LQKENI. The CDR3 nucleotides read TGTGCCAGCTCTATCCGCGGCGGACAGGGGTACCAGCCCCAGCATTTT. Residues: CASSIRGGQGYQPQHF. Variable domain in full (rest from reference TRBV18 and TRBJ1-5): NAGVMQNPRHLVRRRGQEARLRCSPMKGHSHVYWYRQLPEEGLKFMVYLQKENIIDESGMPKERFSAEFPKEGPSILRIQQVVRGDSAAYFCASSIRGGQGYQPQHFGDGTRLSIL.

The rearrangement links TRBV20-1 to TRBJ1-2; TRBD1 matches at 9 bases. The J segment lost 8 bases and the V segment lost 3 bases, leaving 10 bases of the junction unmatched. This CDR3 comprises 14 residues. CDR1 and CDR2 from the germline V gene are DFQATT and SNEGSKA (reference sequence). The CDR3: CSASPGTGLMGYTF. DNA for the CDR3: TGCAGTGCTAGTCCAGGGACAGGGCTGATGGGCTACACCTTC.

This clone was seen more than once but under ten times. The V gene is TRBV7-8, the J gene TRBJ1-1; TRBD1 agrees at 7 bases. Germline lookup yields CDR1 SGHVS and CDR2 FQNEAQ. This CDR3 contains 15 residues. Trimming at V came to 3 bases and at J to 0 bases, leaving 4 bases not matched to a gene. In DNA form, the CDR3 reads TGTGCCAGCAGCTTGATACAGGGGATGAACACTGAAGCTTTCTTT. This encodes CASSLIQGMNTEAFF.

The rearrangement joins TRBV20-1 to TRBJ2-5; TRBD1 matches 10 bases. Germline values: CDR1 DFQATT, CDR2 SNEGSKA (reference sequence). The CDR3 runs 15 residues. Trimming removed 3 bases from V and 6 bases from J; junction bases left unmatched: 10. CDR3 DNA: TGCAGTGCTAGTGACGACAGGGGGCTCGGGAAGACCCAGTACTTC. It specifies CSASDDRGLGKTQYF.

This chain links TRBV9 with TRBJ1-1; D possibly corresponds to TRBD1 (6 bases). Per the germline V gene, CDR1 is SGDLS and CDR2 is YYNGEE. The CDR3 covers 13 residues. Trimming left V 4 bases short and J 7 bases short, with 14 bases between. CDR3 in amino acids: CASSFTGTDEAFF. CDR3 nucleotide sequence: TGTGCCAGCAGCTTTACAGGGACCGATGAAGCTTTCTTT.

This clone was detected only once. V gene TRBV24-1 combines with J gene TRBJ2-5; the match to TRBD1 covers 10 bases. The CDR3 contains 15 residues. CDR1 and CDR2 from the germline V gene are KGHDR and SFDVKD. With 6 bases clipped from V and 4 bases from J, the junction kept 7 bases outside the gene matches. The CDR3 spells CATSPGQGKGETQYF. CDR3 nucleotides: TGTGCCACCAGTCCGGGACAGGGGAAGGGAGAGACCCAGTACTTC.

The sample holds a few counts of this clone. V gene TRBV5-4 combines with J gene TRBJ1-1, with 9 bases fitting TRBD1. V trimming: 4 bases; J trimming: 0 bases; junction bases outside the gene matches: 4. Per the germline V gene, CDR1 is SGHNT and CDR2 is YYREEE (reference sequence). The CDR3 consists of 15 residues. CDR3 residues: CASSPGQGLNTEAFF. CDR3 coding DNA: TGTGCCAGCAGCCCAGGACAGGGGTTGAACACTGAAGCTTTCTTT.

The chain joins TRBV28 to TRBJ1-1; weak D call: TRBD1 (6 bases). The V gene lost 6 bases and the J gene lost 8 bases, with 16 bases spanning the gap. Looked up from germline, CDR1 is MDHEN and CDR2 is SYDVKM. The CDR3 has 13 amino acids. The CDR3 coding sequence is TGTGCCAGCAGACCTCCGGGGACAAGAGAAGCTTTCTTT. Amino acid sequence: CASRPPGTREAFF.

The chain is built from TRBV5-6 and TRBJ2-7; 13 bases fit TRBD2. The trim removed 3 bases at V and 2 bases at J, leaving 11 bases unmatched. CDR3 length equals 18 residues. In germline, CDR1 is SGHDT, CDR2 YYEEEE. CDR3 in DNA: TGTGCCAGCAGCTCGCAGACTAGCGGGGGGCCCTACACCTACGAGCAGTACTTC. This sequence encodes CASSSQTSGGPYTYEQYF. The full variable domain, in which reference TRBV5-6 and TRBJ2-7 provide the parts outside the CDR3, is DAGVTQSPTHLIKTRGQQVTLRCSPKSGHDTVSWYQQALGQGPQFIFQYYEEEERQRGNFPDRFSGHQFPNYSSELNVNALLLGDSALYLCASSSQTSGGPYTYEQYFGPGTRLTVT.

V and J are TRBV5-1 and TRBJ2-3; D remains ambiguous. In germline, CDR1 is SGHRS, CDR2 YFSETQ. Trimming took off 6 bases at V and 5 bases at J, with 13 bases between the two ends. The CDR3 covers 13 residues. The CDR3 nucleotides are TGCGCCAGCATCGGTGCAGCAGGAGATACGCAGTATTTT. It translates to CASIGAAGDTQYF.

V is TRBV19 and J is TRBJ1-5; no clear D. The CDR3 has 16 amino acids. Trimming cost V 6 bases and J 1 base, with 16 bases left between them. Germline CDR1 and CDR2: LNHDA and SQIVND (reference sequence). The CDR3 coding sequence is TGTGCCAGTAGCCAAAAGTCCCTGAGGAGCAATCAGCCCCAGCATTTT. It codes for CASSQKSLRSNQPQHF.

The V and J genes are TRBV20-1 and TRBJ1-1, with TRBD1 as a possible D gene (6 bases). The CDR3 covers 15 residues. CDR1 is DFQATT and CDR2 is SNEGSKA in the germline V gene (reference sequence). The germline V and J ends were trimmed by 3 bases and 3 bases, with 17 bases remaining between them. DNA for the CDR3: TGCAGTGCTAGTTCTCGCGACAGGAGATACACTGAAGCTTTCTTT. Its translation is CSASSRDRRYTEAFF.

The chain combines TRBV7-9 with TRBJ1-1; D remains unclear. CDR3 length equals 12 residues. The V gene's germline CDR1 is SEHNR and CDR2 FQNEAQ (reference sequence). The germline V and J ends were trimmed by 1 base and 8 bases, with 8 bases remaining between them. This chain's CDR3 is CASSLGGAEAFF. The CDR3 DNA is TGTGCCAGCAGCTTAGGTGGAGCAGAAGCTTTCTTT. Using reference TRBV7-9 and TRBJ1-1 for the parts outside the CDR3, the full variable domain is DTGVSQNPRHKITKRGQNVTFRCDPISEHNRLYWYRQTLGQGPEFLTYFQNEAQLEKSRLLSDRFSAERPKGSFSTLEIQRTEQGDSAMYLCASSLGGAEAFFGQGTRLTVV.

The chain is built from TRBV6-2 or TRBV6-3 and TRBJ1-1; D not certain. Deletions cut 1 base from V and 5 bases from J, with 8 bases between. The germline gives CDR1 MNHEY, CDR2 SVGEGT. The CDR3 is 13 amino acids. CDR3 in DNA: TGTGCCAGCAGTTACTTTGAGGATACTGAAGCTTTCTTT. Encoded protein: CASSYFEDTEAFF.

The DNA for the CDR3 is TGTGCCAGCACCCATGGGGGCCTTCCTTATGGCTACACCTTC. Translating it yields CASTHGGLPYGYTF. The chain has TRBV7-9 and TRBJ1-2, with a tentative D call TRBD1 (6 bases). Germline CDR1 is SEHNR and CDR2 is FQNEAQ (reference sequence). This CDR3 is built from 14 residues. V dropped 7 bases and J dropped 5 bases, with 17 bases sitting between them.

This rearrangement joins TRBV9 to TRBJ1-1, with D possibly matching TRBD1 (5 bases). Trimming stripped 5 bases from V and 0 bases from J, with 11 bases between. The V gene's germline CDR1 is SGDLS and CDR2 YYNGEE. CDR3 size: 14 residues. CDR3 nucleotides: TGTGCCAGCAGTTGGGGGGGTATGAACACTGAAGCTTTCTTT. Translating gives CASSWGGMNTEAFF.

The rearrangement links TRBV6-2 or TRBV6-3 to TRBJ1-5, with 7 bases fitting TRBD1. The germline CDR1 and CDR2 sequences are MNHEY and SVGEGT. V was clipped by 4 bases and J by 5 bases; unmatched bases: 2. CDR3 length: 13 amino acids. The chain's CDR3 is CASSLGTDQPQHF. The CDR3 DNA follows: TGTGCCAGCAGTTTAGGGACAGATCAGCCCCAGCATTTT.